This T cell receptor (beta chain) was retrieved from a study of blood T cell repertoires in COVID-19. About the research overall: The origin of the acute and convalescent COVID-19 samples was the United States, Italy and Spain. Nucleic acid was either cDNA or gDNA, and it came from T cells, B-cell-depleted T cells, or PBMCs.

In the original processing: How many nucleated cells were present was estimated from reference gene primer amplification. Some clones are missing from TCRdb's copy, which holds only in-frame ones; the method was immunoSEQ multiplex PCR. The V and J calls and the clone size are those of that table, but D and trimming were determined from the DNA. This sample carries more than 300,000 clones, around 87% of them seen once, and the ten largest clones take roughly 10%. V was trimmed by 5 bases and J by 4 bases, leaving 17 bases between them. The germline V gene encodes CDR1 SGHVS and CDR2 FQNEAQ. The CDR3 runs to 15 residues. Enrolment of Seattle patients took place during active infection, and they were followed longitudinally.

J is TRBJ1-1 and V is TRBV7-8; unclear D gene. This sequence originates from a young woman with COVID-19, enrolled during active disease. The sequenced material came from peripheral blood. The CDR3 coding sequence is TGTGCCAGCAGCCGAGATACGGCGGGGATCACTGAAGCTTTCTTT. Residues: CASSRDTAGITEAFF.